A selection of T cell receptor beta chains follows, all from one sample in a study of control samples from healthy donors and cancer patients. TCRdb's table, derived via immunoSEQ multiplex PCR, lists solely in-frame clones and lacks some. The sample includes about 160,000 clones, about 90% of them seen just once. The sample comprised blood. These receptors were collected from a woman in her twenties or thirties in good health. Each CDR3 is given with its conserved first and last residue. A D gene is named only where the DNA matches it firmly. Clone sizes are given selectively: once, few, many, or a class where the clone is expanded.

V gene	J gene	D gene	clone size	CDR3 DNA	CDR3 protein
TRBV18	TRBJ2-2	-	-	TGTGCCAGCTCACCAGGGGGCCCGGCCCTTACTAACACCGGGGAGCTGTTTTTT	CASSPGGPALTNTGELFF
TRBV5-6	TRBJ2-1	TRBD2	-	TGTGCCTCACGGTCAAGCGGGATGGGCAATGAGCAGTTCTTC	CASRSSGMGNEQFF
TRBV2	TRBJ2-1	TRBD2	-	TGTGCCAGCCTAGCGGCCTACAATGAGCAGTTCTTC	CASLAAYNEQFF
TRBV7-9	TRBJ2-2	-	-	TGTGCCAGCAGCACCGGAGTGGGGGACACCGGGGAGCTGTTTTTT	CASSTGVGDTGELFF
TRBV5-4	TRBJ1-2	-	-	TGTGCCAGCAGCCTGGACGAGAACTATGGCTACACCTTC	CASSLDENYGYTF
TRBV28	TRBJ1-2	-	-	TGTGCCAGCAGTTTCCAGGGATTTGCCTATGGCTACACCTTC	CASSFQGFAYGYTF
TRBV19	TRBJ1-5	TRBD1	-	TGTGCCAGTAGTCACAGGGGTGGCAATCAGCCCCAGCATTTT	CASSHRGGNQPQHF
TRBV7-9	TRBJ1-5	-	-	TGTGCCAGCAGCCCGCCGGGGCACAATCAGCCCCAGCATTTT	CASSPPGHNQPQHF
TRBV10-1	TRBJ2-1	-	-	TGCGCCAGCAGGAATAGCGTAGGAGGGCCCCACAATGAGCAGTTCTTC	CASRNSVGGPHNEQFF
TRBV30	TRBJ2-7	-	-	TGTGCCTACCTAAGTGGGTACGAGCAGTACTTC	CAYLSGYEQYF
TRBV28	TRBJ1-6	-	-	TGTGCCACCAAAGGAACAGTGAATTCACCCCTCCACTTT	CATKGTVNSPLHF
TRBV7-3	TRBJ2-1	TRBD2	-	TGTGCCAGCAGCTTAAGAGGGGCGGCGGGAGGGAAGCAGTTCTTC	CASSLRGAAGGKQFF
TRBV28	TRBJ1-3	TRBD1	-	TGTGCCAGCAGCCCGACAGGGGTTGGAAACACCATATATTTT	CASSPTGVGNTIYF
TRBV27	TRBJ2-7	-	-	TGTGCCAGCAGTTTCACAGACTCCTACGAGCAGTACTTC	CASSFTDSYEQYF
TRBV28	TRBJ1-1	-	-	TGTGCCAGCAGGCAAGTAGCAGGGCGGGTGCCTGAAGCTTTCTTT	CASRQVAGRVPEAFF
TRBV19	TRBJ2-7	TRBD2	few	TGTGCCAGCAGACTAGCGGGAGGGCTCGAGCAGTACTTC	CASRLAGGLEQYF
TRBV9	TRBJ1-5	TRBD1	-	TGTGCCAGCAGCTCCAGGGGGGATCAGCCCCAGCATTTT	CASSSRGDQPQHF
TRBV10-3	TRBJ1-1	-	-	TGTGCCATCAGTTCCTTCGGCGGAGGGTCGCAGCTTGAAGCTTTCTTT	CAISSFGGGSQLEAFF
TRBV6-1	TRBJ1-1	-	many	TGTGCCAGCAGTGAAACGTTTAGAGTAAATGAGGCTTTCTTT	CASSETFRVNEAFF
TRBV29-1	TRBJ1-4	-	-	TGCAGCGTAGGATCAGGGAGGATTAATGAAAAACTGTTTTTT	CSVGSGRINEKLFF
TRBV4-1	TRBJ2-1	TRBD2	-	TGCGCCAGCAGCCAAGATAGCGGGACCCTCTCCTACAATGAGCAGTTCTTC	CASSQDSGTLSYNEQFF
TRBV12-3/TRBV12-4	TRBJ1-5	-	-	TGTGCCAGCAGTTTTGGCCATCAGCCCCAGCATTTT	CASSFGHQPQHF
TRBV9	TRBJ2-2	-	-	TGTGCCAGCAGCGTAGCCTGGACAACGAACACCGGGGAGCTGTTTTTT	CASSVAWTTNTGELFF
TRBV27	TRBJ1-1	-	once	TGTGCCAGCAGCCCCTTGGAAGGGTCTGAAGCTTTCTTT	CASSPLEGSEAFF
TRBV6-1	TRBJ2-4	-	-	TGTGCCAGCAGTGATGGGGCTGGAGCCAAAAACATTCAGTACTTC	CASSDGAGAKNIQYF
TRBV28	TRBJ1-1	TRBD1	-	TGTGCCACCGCGGGACAGACAAAGAGGACTTTCTTT	CATAGQTKRTFF
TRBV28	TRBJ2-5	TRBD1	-	TGTGCCAGCAGTCGGCCGGACAGGGTTGAAGAGACCCAGTACTTC	CASSRPDRVEETQYF
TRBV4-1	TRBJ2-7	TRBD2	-	TGCGCCAGCAGCCTAGCGGGCGGATCCTACGAGCAGTACTTC	CASSLAGGSYEQYF
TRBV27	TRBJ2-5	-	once	TGTGCCAGCAGTTTAGGGATGGGGGTAGAGACCCAGTACTTC	CASSLGMGVETQYF
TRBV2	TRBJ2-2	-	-	TGTGCCAGCAGACCGAACGGGACACCGAACACCGGGGAGCTGTTTTTT	CASRPNGTPNTGELFF
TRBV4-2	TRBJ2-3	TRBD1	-	TGTGCCAGCAGCCAGACTCCCGGGACAGGGGGCCCAGATACGCAGTATTTT	CASSQTPGTGGPDTQYF
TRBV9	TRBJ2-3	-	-	TGTGCCAGCAGCCCGAGTGGTGCGGGCCCCCAATATTTT	CASSPSGAGPQYF
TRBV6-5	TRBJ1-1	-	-	TGTGCCAGCAGTCCCCAGCCGCCAAGGAACACTGAAGCTTTCTTT	CASSPQPPRNTEAFF
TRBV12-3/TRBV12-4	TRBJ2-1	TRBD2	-	TGTGCCAGCAGTCCCGCCGCGGGGGATGAGCAGTTCTTC	CASSPAAGDEQFF
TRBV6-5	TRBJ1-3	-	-	TGTGCCAGCGCACCGGGACAAGCTGGAAACACCATATATTTT	CASAPGQAGNTIYF
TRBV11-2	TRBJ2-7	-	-	TGTGCCAGCAGCTTCCCCCGCAGGGTCCACGAGCAGTACTTC	CASSFPRRVHEQYF
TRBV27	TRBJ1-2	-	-	TGTGCCAGCAGTTTATCGATCCGGGGTGGCAGCTACACCTTC	CASSLSIRGGSYTF
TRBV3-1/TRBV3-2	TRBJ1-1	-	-	TGTGCCAGCAGCCCCCAAGTCATGAACACTGAAGCTTTCTTT	CASSPQVMNTEAFF
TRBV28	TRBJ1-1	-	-	TGTGCCTCCCGTGAACAACTGAACACTGAAGCTTTCTTT	CASREQLNTEAFF
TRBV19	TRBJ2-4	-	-	TGTGCCAGTAGTATAGAAGGGAACATTCAGTACTTC	CASSIEGNIQYF
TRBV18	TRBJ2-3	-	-	TGTGCCAGCTCACCAATGAGGGGTACGCAGTATTTT	CASSPMRGTQYF
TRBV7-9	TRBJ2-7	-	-	TGTGCCAGCAGCTTGGGCGATCCGGGACCAACTTACGAGCAGTACTTC	CASSLGDPGPTYEQYF
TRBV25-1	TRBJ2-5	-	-	TGTGCCAGCAGTGTCGGGGGCCGGGAGACCCAGTACTTC	CASSVGGRETQYF
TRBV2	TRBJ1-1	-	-	TGTGCCAGCAACTTAAACAGGGCGCTTTTCTTT	CASNLNRALFF
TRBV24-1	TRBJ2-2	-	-	TGTGCCACCAGTGATTTGCTGGCCACCGGGGAGCTGTTTTTT	CATSDLLATGELFF
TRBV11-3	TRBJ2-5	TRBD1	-	TGTGCCAGCAGCTTGGGGACAGGGGGAACAACGGGGGAGACCCAGTACTTC	CASSLGTGGTTGETQYF
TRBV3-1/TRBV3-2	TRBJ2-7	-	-	TGTGCCAGCAGCCCACAGGGATTCTCCTACGAGCAGTACTTC	CASSPQGFSYEQYF
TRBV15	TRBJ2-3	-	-	TGTGCCACCGGCGATACCCTCGCAGACATGGGCGATACGCAGTATTTT	CATGDTLADMGDTQYF
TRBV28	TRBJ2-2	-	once	TGTGCCAGCAGCCTAGGGGAGGGGGGACGGATGAACACCGGGGAGCTGTTTTTT	CASSLGEGGRMNTGELFF
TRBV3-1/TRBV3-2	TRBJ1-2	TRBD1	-	TGTGCCAGCAGCCAAAGACAGGGGGCGCCTAACTATGGCTACACCTTC	CASSQRQGAPNYGYTF
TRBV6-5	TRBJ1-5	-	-	TGTGCCAGCAGTTACGGGGTTAGCAATCAGCCCCAGCATTTT	CASSYGVSNQPQHF
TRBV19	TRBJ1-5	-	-	TGTGCCAGTAGACACAGGGCTCAGCCCCAGCATTTT	CASRHRAQPQHF
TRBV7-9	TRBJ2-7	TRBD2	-	TGTGCCAGCAGCTCCGGACTAGCGCATGCCTACGAGCAGTACTTC	CASSSGLAHAYEQYF
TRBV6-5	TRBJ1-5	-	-	TGTGCCAGCAGCCGAGGGTATAGCAATCAGCCCCAGCATTTT	CASSRGYSNQPQHF
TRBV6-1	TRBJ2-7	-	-	TGTGCCAGCAGTGAAGGATTCACACCGAGAGGTGAGCAGTACTTC	CASSEGFTPRGEQYF
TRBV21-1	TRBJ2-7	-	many	TGTGCCAGCAGCAAAGACGAAGCTACGTCCTACGAGCAGTACTTC	CASSKDEATSYEQYF
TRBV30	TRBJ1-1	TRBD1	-	TGTGCCTGGAGTCTTTGGACAGGGAGGGATGAAGCTTTCTTT	CAWSLWTGRDEAFF
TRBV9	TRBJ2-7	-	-	TGTGCCAGCAGCGTTAATCCTCTCCCCTACGAGCAGTACTTC	CASSVNPLPYEQYF
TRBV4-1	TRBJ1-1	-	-	TGCGCCAGCAGCCGTACAGCAGGGTTGAACACTGAAGCTTTCTTT	CASSRTAGLNTEAFF